This TCR beta chain was identified during a study of T cell changes during pregnancy in multiple sclerosis. Repertoires were generated with immunoSEQ multiplex PCR, while TCRdb's copy carries only in-frame clones and drops some. The data contain tens of thousands of clones, 90% of them seen just once; the ten biggest clones take up approximately 0.58%. Germline V gene sequence: CDR1 MNHEY, CDR2 SVGAGI. V lost 0 bases and J lost 8, with 13 bases in between. CDR3 length: 15 amino acids. Here the sequenced sample was CD4+ T cells from peripheral blood mononuclear cells, taken in the first trimester of pregnancy. The sequence was obtained from a female donor with multiple sclerosis, enrolled in a pregnancy study. The chain carries TRBV6-5 and TRBJ1-4; D gene unclear. The CDR3: CASSYSNRRREKLFF. The CDR3 coding sequence is TGTGCCAGCAGTTACTCGAATAGGAGGCGAGAAAAACTGTTTTTT.